The 3 T cell receptor beta chains below come from one sample, sequenced in a study of cytomegalovirus exposure and HLA in healthy donors. With 60 Vbeta and 13 Jbeta primers, the PCR was carried out. The method was immunoSEQ multiplex PCR; TCRdb's version includes in-frame clones alone and lacks a portion of them. The sample has 130,000 or so clones; more than 60% are singletons. The sample taken for sequencing was PBMCs. The receptor source for this set is a woman younger than 35 in good health and CMV-seronegative.

J is TRBJ2-5 and V is TRBV5-6, with TRBD1 matching 9 bases. This CDR3 region has 13 residues. CDR1 is SGHDT, CDR2 YYEEEE, per germline. V lost 4 bases, J lost 5 bases, and 3 bases stayed unmatched. The CDR3 region has the DNA TGTGCCAGCAGCGACGGGACAGGGGAGACCCAGTACTTC. It yields the protein CASSDGTGETQYF.

CDR3 amino acids: CAISESKLAVPYEQYF. CDR3 in DNA: TGTGCCATCAGTGAGTCGAAGCTAGCGGTACCCTACGAGCAGTACTTC. V and J are TRBV10-3 and TRBJ2-7; 7 bases match TRBD2. Germline CDR1 reads ENHRY; CDR2 reads SYGVKD. The CDR3 runs to 16 residues. V gave up 0 bases and J gave up 2 bases; unmatched junction bases: 7.

V and J are TRBV29-1 and TRBJ2-3; 15 bases align to TRBD2. The CDR3 totals 15 residues. The germline CDR1 and CDR2 sequences are SQVTM and ANQGSEA. The V segment lost 7 bases and the J segment 6 bases; nucleotides outside the gene matches: 8. The CDR3 sequence: CSAGLAGGPVDTQYF. The CDR3 DNA is TGCAGCGCCGGACTAGCGGGAGGGCCTGTTGATACGCAGTATTTT.